These 11 T cell receptor beta chains were all obtained from the same sample, sequenced in a study of blood T cells in healthy people across ages. A sample-barcoded 5' primer and a J-beta primer mix were used in a second PCR of about 6 to 11 cycles. From the 5' RACE reads, TCRdb called clonotypes with MiXCR, one entry per CDR3 protein. The sample contains approximately 780,000 distinct CDR3 sequences, about a quarter of which appear only once. In addition, the sample was reused for a study of T cells of mothers and their children.

The sequenced sample consisted of blood. The receptors derive from a boy aged 5-17 years in good health.

V usage is TRBV5-1 and J usage is TRBJ2-5, with D hard to call. This CDR3 has 14 residues. The germline V and J ends were trimmed by 6 bases and 4 bases, with 16 bases remaining between them. The germline gives CDR1 SGHRS, CDR2 YFSETQ. The CDR3 bases are TGCGCCAGCAACAAGATTTTAGGTCGAGAGACCCAGTACTTC. Translated, it gives CASNKILGRETQYF.

This clonotype was seen repeatedly, ten times or more. This chain connects TRBV20-1 to TRBJ2-7; the D gene could be TRBD1 or TRBD2 (6 bases each). Trimming removed 3 bases at V and 0 bases at J, with 15 bases between. The germline gives CDR1 DFQATT, CDR2 SNEGSKA (reference sequence). The CDR3 is 15 residues long. The DNA of the CDR3 is TGCAGTGCTAGGGAGGGGGACGAAAGCTCCTACGAGCAGTACTTC. This gives the protein CSAREGDESSYEQYF.

The chain couples TRBV7-2 to TRBJ1-1; D call uncertain. The V and J ends lost 5 bases and 5 bases respectively, with 15 bases between them. Germline lookup yields CDR1 SGHTA and CDR2 FQGNSA. CDR3 length: 14 amino acids. The CDR3 DNA is TGTGCCAGCAGCGGCCAAGCGGTGGGAACTGAAGCTTTCTTT. Protein sequence: CASSGQAVGTEAFF. Full variable domain (outside the CDR3, taken from reference TRBV7-2 and TRBJ1-1): GAGVSQSPSNKVTEKGKDVELRCDPISGHTALYWYRQSLGQGLEFLIYFQGNSAPDKSGLPSDRFSAERTGGSVSTLTIQRTQQEDSAVYLCASSGQAVGTEAFFGQGTRLTVV.

This rearrangement joins TRBV11-2 to TRBJ1-2, with D perhaps TRBD1 (5 bases). Germline V gene sequence: CDR1 SGHAT, CDR2 FQNNGV. This CDR3 is built from 14 residues. With 3 bases removed from V and 3 bases from J, the gap between germline ends came to 11 bases. The CDR3, as DNA: TGTGCCAGCAGCTTCGTGAGAGGGGACTATGGCTACACCTTC. As protein: CASSFVRGDYGYTF.

The rearrangement joins TRBV20-1 to TRBJ2-2; D might be TRBD1 or TRBD2, each matching 5 bases. This CDR3 is built from 16 residues. Germline CDR1 reads DFQATT; CDR2 reads SNEGSKA (reference sequence). V was cut by 0 bases and J by 0 bases, with 11 bases left in between. The DNA for the CDR3 is TGCAGTGCTAGAGATCCCGGGACGGCGAACACCGGGGAGCTGTTTTTT. It yields the protein CSARDPGTANTGELFF.

In its sample, this clonotype was seen a few times. The chain combines TRBV3-1 with TRBJ2-5, with 7 bases fitting TRBD1. Per the germline V gene, CDR1 is LGHDT and CDR2 is YNNKEL (reference sequence). Trimming removed 4 bases from V and 13 bases from J; junction bases left unmatched: 9. The length of the CDR3 is 12 residues. The CDR3 loop is CASSPGQVIMYF. CDR3 nucleotide sequence: TGTGCCAGCAGCCCCGGACAGGTAATCATGTACTTC.

The table lists this clonotype with a few counts. The rearrangement joins TRBV29-1 to TRBJ2-5; 7 nucleotides match TRBD1. TRBJ2-7 matches the DNA end more closely, so the J call is doubtful. The CDR3 loop spans 12 amino acids. In germline, CDR1 is SQVTM, CDR2 ANQGSEA. CDR3 DNA: TGCAGCGCTTTGACAGGGCTCTACGAGCAGTACTTC. Protein: CSALTGLYEQYF.

J is TRBJ2-1 and V is TRBV15, with 10 bases that match TRBD2. V dropped 1 base and J dropped 2; count of bases not matched to a gene: 5. The CDR3 runs to 17 residues. Per the germline V gene, CDR1 is LNHNV and CDR2 is YYDKDF (reference sequence). The chain's CDR3 is CATSRGLAGVTYNEQFF. DNA of the CDR3: TGTGCCACCAGCAGAGGACTAGCGGGTGTCACCTACAATGAGCAGTTCTTC.

This sequence joins TRBV7-6 and TRBJ2-5; either TRBD1 or TRBD2 may supply D (5 bases each). Between the trimmed V and J ends, which lost 4 bases and 9 bases, there was a span of 15 bases. Germline assignment: CDR1 SGHVS and CDR2 FNYEAQ. CDR3 size: 13 residues. This chain's CDR3 is CASSSRDLWAQYF. The CDR3 nucleotides read TGTGCCAGCAGCTCCCGGGACCTCTGGGCCCAGTACTTC.

This clonotype was found a few times. This chain connects TRBV4-2 to TRBJ2-1, with no clear D. CDR1 and CDR2 (germline): LGHNA, YNFKEQ. Trimming pared 0 bases from V and 1 base from J, leaving 7 bases between. The CDR3 is 15 amino acids. The CDR3 protein is CASSQDAVSYNEQFF. CDR3 bases: TGTGCCAGCAGCCAAGACGCGGTTTCCTACAATGAGCAGTTCTTC.

The sample holds a few counts of this clonotype. V and J are TRBV7-7 and TRBJ2-5; D remains ambiguous. This CDR3 spans 14 amino acids. The V end lost 2 bases, the J end lost 9 bases, and 16 bases lay between the germline ends. Germline V gene data show CDR1 as SSHAT and CDR2 as FNYEAQ (reference sequence). The chain's CDR3 is CASSLRHLGRSQYF. The CDR3 nucleotides are TGTGCCAGCAGCTTAAGGCACCTTGGTCGGTCCCAGTACTTC.